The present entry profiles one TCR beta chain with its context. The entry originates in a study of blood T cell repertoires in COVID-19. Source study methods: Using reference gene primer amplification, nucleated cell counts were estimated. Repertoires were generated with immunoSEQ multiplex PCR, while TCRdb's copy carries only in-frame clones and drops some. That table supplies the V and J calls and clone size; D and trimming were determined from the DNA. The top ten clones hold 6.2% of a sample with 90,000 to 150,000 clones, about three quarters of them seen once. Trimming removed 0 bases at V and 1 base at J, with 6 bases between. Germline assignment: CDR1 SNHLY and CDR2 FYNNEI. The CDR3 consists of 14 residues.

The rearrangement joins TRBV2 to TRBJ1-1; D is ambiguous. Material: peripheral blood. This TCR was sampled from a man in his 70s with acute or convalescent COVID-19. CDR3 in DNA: TGTGCCAGCAGTGAAGCAAAGAGGAACACTGAAGCTTTCTTT. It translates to CASSEAKRNTEAFF.